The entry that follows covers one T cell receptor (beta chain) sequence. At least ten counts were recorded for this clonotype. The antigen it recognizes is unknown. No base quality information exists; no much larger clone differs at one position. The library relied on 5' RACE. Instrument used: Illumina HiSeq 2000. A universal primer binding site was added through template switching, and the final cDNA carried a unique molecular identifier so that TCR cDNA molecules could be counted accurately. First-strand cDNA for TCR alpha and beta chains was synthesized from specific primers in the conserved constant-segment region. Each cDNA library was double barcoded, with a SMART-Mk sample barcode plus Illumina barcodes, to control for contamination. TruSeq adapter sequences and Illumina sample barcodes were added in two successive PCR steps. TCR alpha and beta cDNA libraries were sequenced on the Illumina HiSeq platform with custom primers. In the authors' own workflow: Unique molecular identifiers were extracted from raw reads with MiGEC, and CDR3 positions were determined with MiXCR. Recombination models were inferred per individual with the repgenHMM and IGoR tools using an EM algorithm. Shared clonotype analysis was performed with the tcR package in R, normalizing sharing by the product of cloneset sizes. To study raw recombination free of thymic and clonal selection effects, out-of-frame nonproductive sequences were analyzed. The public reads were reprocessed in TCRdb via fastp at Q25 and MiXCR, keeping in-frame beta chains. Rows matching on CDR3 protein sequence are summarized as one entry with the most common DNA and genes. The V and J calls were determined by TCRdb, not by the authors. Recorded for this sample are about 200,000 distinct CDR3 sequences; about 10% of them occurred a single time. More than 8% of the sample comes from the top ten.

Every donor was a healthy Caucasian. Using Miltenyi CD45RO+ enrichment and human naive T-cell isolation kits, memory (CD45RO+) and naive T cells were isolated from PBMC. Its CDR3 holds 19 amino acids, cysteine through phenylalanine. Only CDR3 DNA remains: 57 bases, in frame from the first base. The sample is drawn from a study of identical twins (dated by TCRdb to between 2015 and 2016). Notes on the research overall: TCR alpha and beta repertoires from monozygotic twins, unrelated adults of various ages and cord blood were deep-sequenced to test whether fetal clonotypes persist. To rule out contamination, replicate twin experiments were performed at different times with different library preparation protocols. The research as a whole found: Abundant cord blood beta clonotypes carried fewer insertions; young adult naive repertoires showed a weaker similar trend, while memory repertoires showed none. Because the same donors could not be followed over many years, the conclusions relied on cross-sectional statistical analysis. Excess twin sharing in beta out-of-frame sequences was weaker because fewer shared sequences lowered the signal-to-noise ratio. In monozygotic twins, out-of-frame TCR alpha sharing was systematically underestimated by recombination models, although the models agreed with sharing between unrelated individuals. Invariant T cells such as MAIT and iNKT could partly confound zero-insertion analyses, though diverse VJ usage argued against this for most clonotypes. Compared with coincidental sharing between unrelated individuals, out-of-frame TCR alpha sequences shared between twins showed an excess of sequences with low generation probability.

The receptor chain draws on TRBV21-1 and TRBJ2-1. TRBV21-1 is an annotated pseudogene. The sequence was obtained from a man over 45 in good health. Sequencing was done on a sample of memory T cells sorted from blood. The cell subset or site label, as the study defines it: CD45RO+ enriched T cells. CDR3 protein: CASSKDRVGRFSDGNEQFF. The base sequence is TGTGCCAGCAGCAAAGATAGAGTTGGACGCTTTTCGGATGGTAATGAGCAGTTCTTC.